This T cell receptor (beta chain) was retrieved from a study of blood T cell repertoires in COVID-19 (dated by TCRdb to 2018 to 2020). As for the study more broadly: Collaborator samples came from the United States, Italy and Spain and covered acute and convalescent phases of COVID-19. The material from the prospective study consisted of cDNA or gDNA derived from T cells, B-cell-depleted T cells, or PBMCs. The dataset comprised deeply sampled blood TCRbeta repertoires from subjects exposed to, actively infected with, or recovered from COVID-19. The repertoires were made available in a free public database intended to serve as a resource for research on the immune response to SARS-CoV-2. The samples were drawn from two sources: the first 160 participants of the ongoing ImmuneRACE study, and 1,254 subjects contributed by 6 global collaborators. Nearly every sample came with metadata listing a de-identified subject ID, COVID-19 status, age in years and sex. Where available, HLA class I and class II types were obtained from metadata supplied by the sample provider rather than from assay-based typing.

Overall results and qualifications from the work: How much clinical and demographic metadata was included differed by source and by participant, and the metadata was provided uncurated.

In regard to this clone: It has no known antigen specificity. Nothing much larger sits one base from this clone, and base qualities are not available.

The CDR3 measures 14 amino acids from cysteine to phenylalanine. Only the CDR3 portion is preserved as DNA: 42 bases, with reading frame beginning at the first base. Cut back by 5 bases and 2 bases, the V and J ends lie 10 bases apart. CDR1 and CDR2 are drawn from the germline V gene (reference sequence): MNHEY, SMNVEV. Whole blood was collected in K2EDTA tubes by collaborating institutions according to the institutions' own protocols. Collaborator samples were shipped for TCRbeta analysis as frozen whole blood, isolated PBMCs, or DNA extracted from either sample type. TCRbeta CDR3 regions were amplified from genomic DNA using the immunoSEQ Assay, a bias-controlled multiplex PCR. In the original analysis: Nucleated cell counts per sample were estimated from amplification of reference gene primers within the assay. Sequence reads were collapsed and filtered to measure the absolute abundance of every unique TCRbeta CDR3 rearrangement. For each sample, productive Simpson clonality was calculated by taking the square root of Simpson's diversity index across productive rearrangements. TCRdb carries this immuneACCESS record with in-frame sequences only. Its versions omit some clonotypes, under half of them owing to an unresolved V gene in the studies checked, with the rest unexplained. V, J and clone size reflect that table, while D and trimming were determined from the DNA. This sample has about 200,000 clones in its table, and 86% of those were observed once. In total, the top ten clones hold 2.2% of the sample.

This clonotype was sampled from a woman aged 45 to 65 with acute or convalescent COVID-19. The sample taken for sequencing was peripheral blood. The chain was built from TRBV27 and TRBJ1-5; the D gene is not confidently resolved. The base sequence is TGTGCCAGCAGTCAACAGAGTGGCAATCAGCCCCAGCATTTT. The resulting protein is CASSQQSGNQPQHF.